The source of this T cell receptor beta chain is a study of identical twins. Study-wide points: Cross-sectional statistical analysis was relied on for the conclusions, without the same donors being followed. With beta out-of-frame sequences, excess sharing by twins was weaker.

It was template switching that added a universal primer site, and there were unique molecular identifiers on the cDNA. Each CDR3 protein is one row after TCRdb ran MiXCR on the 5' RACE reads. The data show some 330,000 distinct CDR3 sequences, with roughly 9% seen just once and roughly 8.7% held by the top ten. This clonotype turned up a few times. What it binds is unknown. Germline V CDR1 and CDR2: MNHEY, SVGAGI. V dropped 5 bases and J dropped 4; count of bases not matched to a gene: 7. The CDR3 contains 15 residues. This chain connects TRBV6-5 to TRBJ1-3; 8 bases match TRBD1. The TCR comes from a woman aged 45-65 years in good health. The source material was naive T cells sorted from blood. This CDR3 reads CASSPLTGAGNTIYF. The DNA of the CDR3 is TGTGCCAGCAGTCCGCTGACAGGGGCGGGAAACACCATATATTTT.